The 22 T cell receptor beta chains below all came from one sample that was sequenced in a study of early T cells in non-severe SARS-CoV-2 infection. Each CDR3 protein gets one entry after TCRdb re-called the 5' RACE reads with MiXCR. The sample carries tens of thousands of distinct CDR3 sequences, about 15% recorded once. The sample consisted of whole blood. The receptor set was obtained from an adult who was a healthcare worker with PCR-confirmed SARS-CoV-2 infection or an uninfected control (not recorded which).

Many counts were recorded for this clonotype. In nucleotides, the CDR3 is TGTGCCAGCAGCCAAGATTACTATGGCTACACCTTC. It yields the protein CASSQDYYGYTF. The V and J genes are TRBV3-1 and TRBJ1-2; D call uncertain. The CDR3 covers 12 residues. Germline V CDR1 and CDR2: LGHDT, YNNKEL (reference sequence). Trimming left V 0 bases short and J 3 bases short, with 2 bases between.

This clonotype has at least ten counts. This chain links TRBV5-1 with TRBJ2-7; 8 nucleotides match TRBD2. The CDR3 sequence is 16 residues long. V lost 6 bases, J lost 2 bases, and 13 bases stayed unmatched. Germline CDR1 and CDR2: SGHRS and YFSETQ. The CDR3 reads CASKRVGSGDTYEQYF. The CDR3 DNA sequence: TGCGCCAGCAAACGAGTTGGTAGCGGGGACACCTACGAGCAGTACTTC.

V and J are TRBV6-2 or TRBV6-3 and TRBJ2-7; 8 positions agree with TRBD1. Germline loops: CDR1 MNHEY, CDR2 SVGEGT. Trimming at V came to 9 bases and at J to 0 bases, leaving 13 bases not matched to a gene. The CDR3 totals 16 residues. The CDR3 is CASVRGHNQNSYEQYF. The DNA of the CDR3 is TGTGCCAGTGTCAGGGGGCATAATCAGAACTCCTACGAGCAGTACTTC.

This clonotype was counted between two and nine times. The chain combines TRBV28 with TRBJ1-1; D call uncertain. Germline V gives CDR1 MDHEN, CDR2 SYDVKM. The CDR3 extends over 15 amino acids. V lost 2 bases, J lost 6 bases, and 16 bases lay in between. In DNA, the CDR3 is TGTGCCAGCAGTTTACTTCGCAGGTCAAGGTCTGAAGCTTTCTTT. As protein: CASSLLRRSRSEAFF.

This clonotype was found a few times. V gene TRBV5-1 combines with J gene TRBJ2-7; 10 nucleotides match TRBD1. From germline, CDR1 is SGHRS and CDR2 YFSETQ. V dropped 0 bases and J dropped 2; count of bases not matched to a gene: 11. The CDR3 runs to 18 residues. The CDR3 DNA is TGCGCCAGCAGCTTGGGCTGGTTAACCGGGACAGGGGCCTACGAGCAGTACTTC. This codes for CASSLGWLTGTGAYEQYF.

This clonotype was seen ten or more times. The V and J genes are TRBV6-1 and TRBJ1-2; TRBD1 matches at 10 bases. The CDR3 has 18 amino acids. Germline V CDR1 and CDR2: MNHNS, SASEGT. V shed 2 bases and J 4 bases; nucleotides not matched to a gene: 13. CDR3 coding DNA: TGTGCCAGCAGTGAAATTGCGACAGGGGGCGAGAAACGCTATGGCTACACCTTC. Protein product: CASSEIATGGEKRYGYTF.

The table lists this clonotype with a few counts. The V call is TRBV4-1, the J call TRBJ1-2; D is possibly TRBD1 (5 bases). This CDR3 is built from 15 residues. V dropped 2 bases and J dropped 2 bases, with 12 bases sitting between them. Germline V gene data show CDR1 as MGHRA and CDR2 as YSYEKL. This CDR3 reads CASSQSLRGNYGYTF. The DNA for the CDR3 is TGCGCCAGCAGCCAAAGTTTACGGGGGAACTATGGCTACACCTTC.

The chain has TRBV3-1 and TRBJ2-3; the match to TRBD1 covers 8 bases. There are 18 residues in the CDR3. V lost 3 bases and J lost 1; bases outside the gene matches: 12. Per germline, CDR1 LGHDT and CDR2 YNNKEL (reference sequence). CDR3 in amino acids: CASSHGQGRGVGTDTQYF. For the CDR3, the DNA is TGTGCCAGCAGCCATGGACAGGGTAGGGGAGTGGGCACAGATACGCAGTATTTT.

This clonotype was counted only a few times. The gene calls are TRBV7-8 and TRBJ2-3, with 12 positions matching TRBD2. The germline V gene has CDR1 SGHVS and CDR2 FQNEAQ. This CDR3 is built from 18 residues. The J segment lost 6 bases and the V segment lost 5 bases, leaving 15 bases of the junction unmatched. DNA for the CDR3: TGTGCCAGCAGCCCAAGACCCCCTAGCGGGAGGGCCTCGGATACGCAGTATTTT. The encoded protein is CASSPRPPSGRASDTQYF.

The CDR3 loop reads CASSLSGYNQPQHF. The CDR3 nucleotides read TGTGCCAGCAGCTTATCGGGATACAATCAGCCCCAGCATTTT. The chain couples TRBV13 to TRBJ1-5; D unclear. This CDR3 has 14 amino acids. V gave up 2 bases and J gave up 3 bases, with 8 bases separating them. The germline gives CDR1 PRHDT, CDR2 FYEKMQ (reference sequence).

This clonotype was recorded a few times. This CDR3 is CSAGDLTDTQYF. DNA for the CDR3: TGCAGCGCCGGAGACCTTACAGATACGCAGTATTTT. V and J are TRBV29-1 and TRBJ2-3, with D uncertain. CDR1 and CDR2 (germline): SQVTM, ANQGSEA. Trimming took off 7 bases at V and 3 bases at J, with 11 bases between the two ends. The CDR3 contains 12 residues.

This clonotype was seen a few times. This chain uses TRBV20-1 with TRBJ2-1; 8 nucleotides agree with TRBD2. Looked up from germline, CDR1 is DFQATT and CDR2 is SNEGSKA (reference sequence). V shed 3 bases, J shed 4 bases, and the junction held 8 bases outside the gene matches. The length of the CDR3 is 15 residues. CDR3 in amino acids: CSARPLAGPYNEQFF. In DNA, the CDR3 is TGCAGTGCTAGGCCCCTAGCGGGCCCATACAATGAGCAGTTCTTC.

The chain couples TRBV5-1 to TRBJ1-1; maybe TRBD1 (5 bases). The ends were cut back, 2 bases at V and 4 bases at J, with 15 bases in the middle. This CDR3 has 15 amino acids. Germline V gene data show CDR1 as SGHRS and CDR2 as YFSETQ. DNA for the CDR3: TGCGCCAGCAGCTTAGCTGTCTCAAGGGGCACTGAAGCTTTCTTT. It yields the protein CASSLAVSRGTEAFF.

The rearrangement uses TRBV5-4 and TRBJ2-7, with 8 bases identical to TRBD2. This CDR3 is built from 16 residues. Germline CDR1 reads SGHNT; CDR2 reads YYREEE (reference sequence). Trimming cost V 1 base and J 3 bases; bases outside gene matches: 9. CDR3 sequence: CASSLKMTGGHYEQYF. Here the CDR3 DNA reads TGTGCCAGCAGCTTGAAGATGACGGGAGGGCACTACGAGCAGTACTTC.

CDR3 amino acids: CASSFGGQAAYEQYF. CDR3 DNA sequence: TGTGCCAGCAGTTTCGGGGGGCAGGCTGCCTACGAGCAGTACTTC. This chain uses TRBV28 with TRBJ2-7, with a possible D match to TRBD2 (7 bases). CDR3 length: 15 residues. The germline V gene has CDR1 MDHEN and CDR2 SYDVKM. The V gene lost 3 bases and the J gene lost 2 bases, with 14 bases spanning the gap.

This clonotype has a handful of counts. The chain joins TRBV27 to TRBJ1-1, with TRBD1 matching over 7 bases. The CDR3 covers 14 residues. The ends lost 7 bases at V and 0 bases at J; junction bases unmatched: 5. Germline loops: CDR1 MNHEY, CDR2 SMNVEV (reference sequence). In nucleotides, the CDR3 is TGTGCCAGCACCCCGACAGGGATGAACACTGAAGCTTTCTTT. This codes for CASTPTGMNTEAFF.

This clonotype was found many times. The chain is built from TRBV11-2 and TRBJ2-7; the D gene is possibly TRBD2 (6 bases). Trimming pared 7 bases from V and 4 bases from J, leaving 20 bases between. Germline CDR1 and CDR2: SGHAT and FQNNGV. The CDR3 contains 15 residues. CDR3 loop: CASTARERRVYEQYF. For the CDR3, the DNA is TGTGCCAGCACCGCAAGGGAGCGGAGGGTGTACGAGCAGTACTTC.

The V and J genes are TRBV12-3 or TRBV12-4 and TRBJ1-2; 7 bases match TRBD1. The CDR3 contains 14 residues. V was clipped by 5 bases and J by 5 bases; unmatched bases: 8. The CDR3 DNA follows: TGTGCCAGCAGTCCTTCGGACAGGTTGTATGGCTACACCTTC. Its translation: CASSPSDRLYGYTF.

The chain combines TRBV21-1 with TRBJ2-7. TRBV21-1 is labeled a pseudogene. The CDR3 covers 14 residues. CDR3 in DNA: TGTGCCAGCAGCAAAGAGTCGGACTCCTACGAGCAGTACTTC. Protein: CASSKESDSYEQYF.

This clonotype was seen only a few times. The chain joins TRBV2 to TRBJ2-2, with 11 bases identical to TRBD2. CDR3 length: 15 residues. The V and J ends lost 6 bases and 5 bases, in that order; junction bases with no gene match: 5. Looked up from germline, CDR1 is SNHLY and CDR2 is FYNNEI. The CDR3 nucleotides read TGTGCCAGCAGCCCGACTAGCGGGGAAACCGGGGAGCTGTTTTTT. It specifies CASSPTSGETGELFF.

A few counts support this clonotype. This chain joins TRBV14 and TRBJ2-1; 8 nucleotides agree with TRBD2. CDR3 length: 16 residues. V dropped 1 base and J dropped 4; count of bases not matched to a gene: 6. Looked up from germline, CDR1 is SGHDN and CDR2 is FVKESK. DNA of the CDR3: TGTGCCAGCAGCCAAGTTGGAGCGGGAGAATACAATGAGCAGTTCTTC. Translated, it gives CASSQVGAGEYNEQFF.

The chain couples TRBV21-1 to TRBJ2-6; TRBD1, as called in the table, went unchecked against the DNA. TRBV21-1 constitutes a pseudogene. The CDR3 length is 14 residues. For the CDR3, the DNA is TGTGCCAGCAGCCACAGGGCTGGGGCCAACGTCCTGACTTTC. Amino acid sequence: CASSHRAGANVLTF.